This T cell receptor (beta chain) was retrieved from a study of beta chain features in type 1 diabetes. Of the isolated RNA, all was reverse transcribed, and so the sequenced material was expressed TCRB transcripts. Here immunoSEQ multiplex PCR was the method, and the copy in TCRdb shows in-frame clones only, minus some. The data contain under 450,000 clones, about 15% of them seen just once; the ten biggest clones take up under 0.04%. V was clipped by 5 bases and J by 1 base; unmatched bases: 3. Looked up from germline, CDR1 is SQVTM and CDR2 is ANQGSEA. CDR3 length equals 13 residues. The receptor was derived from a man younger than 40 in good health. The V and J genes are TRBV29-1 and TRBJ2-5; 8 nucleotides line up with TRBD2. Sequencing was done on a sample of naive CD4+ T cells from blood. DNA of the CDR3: TGCAGCGTTAGCGGGAGCCTCCAAGAGACCCAGTACTTC. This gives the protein CSVSGSLQETQYF.